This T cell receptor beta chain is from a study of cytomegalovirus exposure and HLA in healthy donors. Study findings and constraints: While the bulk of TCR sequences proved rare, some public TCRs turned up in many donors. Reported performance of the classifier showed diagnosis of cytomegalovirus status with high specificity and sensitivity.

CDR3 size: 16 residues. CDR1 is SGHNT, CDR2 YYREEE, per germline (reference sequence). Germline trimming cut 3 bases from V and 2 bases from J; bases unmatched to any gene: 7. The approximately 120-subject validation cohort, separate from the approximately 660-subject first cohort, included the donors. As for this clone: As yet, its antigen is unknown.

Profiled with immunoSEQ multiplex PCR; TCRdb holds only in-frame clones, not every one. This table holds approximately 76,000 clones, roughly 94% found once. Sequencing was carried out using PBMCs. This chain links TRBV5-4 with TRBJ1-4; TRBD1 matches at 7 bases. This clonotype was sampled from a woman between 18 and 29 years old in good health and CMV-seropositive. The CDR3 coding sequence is TGTGCCAGCAGCTCGAGTGAGGGGGCGACTAATGAAAAACTGTTTTTT. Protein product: CASSSSEGATNEKLFF.